The T cell receptor (beta chain) described here comes from a study of T cells in tuberculosis. Overall study: CD1B tetramers identified T cells specific for mycobacterial lipid GMM.

Thawed, overnight-rested PBMC were stained with GMM-loaded CD1B tetramer, viability dye and anti-CD3, then sorted. C32 glucose monomycolate from Rhodococcus equi was loaded onto the CD1B tetramers. Before cryopreservation, the sorted PBMC lost their CD14-expressing monocytes. No alpha-beta pairing information exists for these sequences. Generated by immunoSEQ multiplex PCR, the TCRdb table keeps only in-frame clones and is missing some. The data show some 90,000 clones, with approximately 90% seen just once and less than 2.5% held by the top ten. The receptor was derived from an adult woman with latent tuberculosis. Material for sequencing was CD1b-GMM tetramer-negative cells sorted from PBMCs.

The CDR3 here is CASSVALGDYGYTF. In DNA form, the CDR3 reads TGTGCCAGCAGCGTAGCTCTGGGAGACTATGGCTACACCTTC. The chain is built from TRBV9 and TRBJ1-2, with D uncertain. The CDR3 consists of 14 residues. Per the germline V gene, CDR1 is SGDLS and CDR2 is YYNGEE. V gave up 0 bases and J gave up 3 bases, with 9 bases separating them.